This T cell receptor beta chain was recovered during a study of T-cell reconstitution after alpha-beta-depleted transplantation in children. Germline values: CDR1 MNHNS, CDR2 SASEGT. The CDR3 is 16 residues long. V lost 7 bases and J lost 4, with 22 bases in between. The library targeted TCRbeta and was prepared with unique molecular identifiers. Each CDR3 protein is one row after TCRdb ran MiXCR on the PCR reads. The sample yields some 460,000 distinct CDR3 sequences, about 16% seen once. A remark on this clonotype: Its specificity is unknown.

Study conclusions and caveats: Recipient T cells and thymic progenitors that survived were the source of the high TCRbeta diversity seen at day 60 in some patients. Approximately two months post-transplant, alpha-beta T cells reportedly originated from several hundred expanded graft clones. Newly produced T cells mostly accounted for T-cell counts and diversity one year post-transplant.

The chain has TRBV6-1 and TRBJ2-5; tentatively, D is TRBD2 (6 bases). The receptor comes from a boy younger than two who had a stem cell transplant for Wiskott-Aldrich syndrome, so the T cells may come from the graft donor. Material: PBMCs, mostly from graft donor cells, obtained 360 days after TCRalphabeta/CD19-depleted stem cell transplant. CDR3 coding DNA: TGTGCCAGCACCCACAGACCCGGAGGGCTAGGAGAGACCCAGTACTTC. This encodes CASTHRPGGLGETQYF.